Below, 30 T cell receptor beta chains from the same sample are listed, as sequenced in a study of T cell responses to AZD1222 COVID-19 vaccine. The assay was immunoSEQ multiplex PCR, and TCRdb's table has in-frame clones only and misses some. The top ten hold roughly 5.5% of the sample, which has about 160,000 clones, about 88% seen once. The starting material was peripheral blood, obtained on day 0 of AZD1222 vaccination. The receptor source for this set is an adult in good health.

This clone was detected only a few times. The rearrangement joins TRBV27 to TRBJ2-7, with D possibly TRBD1 on 6 matching bases. This CDR3 has 20 amino acids. Germline CDR1 MNHEY, CDR2 SMNVEV (reference sequence). Trimming removed 4 bases from V and 3 bases from J, with 31 bases in between. The CDR3 region is CASSYVRPGQITRSDYEQYF. In DNA form, the CDR3 reads TGTGCCAGCAGTTACGTCCGACCGGGACAAATTACTAGATCCGACTACGAGCAGTACTTC.

The chain uses TRBV19 and TRBJ2-7; no clear D. The CDR3 has 12 residues. Germline loops: CDR1 LNHDA, CDR2 SQIVND (reference sequence). Trimming removed 8 bases at V and 0 bases at J, with 8 bases between. Here the CDR3 reads CASGRSSYEQYF. The CDR3 region has the DNA TGTGCCAGTGGCCGTAGCTCCTACGAGCAGTACTTC.

The chain's CDR3 is CASSPEGALNYGYTF. For the CDR3, the DNA is TGTGCCAGCAGCCCTGAAGGTGCGCTAAACTATGGCTACACCTTC. V gene TRBV7-2 combines with J gene TRBJ1-2; D is undetermined. Between the trimmed V and J ends, which lost 5 bases and 2 bases, there was a span of 15 bases. This CDR3 is built from 15 residues. Germline V gene data show CDR1 as SGHTA and CDR2 as FQGNSA.

This chain uses TRBV6-5 with TRBJ2-7, with D possibly being TRBD2 (5 bases). The CDR3 covers 14 residues. Trimming removed 6 bases from V and 4 bases from J, with 16 bases in between. Germline CDR1 is MNHEY and CDR2 is SVGAGI. This CDR3 reads CASSYDGLRYEQYF. As DNA, the CDR3 is TGTGCCAGCAGCTACGACGGACTCCGTTACGAGCAGTACTTC.

The chain employs TRBV4-3 and TRBJ1-5; D not resolved. The CDR3 has 10 amino acids. Germline V gene data show CDR1 as LGHNA and CDR2 as YSLEER. CDR3 in amino acids: CARANQPQHF. The CDR3 nucleotides read TGCGCTCGGGCCAATCAGCCCCAGCATTTT.

V and J are TRBV28 and TRBJ2-7, with 8 bases that match TRBD1. The CDR3 has 12 residues. Germline assignment: CDR1 MDHEN and CDR2 SYDVKM. V dropped 8 bases and J dropped 5; count of bases not matched to a gene: 5. In DNA form, the CDR3 reads TGTGCCAGCCATCAGGGGGCCAACGAGCAGTACTTC. It translates to CASHQGANEQYF.

This clone has a single count. One end of the junction does not line up with germline, which may come from a read error. DNA of the CDR3: TGCAGTGCTGGCTCGGGACAAAGCTTC. It is translated as CSAGSGQSF. The gene calls are TRBV20-1 and TRBJ1-2, with D tentatively TRBD1 (6 bases). This CDR3 has 9 amino acids. Germline CDR1 and CDR2: DFQATT and SNEGSKA (reference sequence).

CDR3 residues: CASSPATLRSSYNSPLHF. The CDR3 DNA follows: TGTGCCAGCAGTCCCGCGACATTAAGGAGCTCCTATAATTCACCCCTCCACTTT. The chain combines TRBV27 with TRBJ1-6, with D unclear. Germline CDR1 and CDR2: MNHEY and SMNVEV (reference sequence). The CDR3 covers 18 residues. The V and J ends lost 5 bases and 0 bases respectively, with 17 bases between them.

This sequence joins TRBV7-9 and TRBJ2-6; D perhaps matches TRBD2 (6 bases). Trimming shortened V by 5 bases and J by 0 bases, and 20 bases separated the two germline ends. CDR1 SEHNR and CDR2 FQNEAQ come from the germline V gene (reference sequence). This CDR3 has 19 amino acids. CDR3 nucleotides: TGTGCCAGCAGCCAAATCGGGGTCCGGGGGAGCTCTGGGGCCAACGTCCTGACTTTC. Translating gives CASSQIGVRGSSGANVLTF.

V usage is TRBV7-3 and J usage is TRBJ2-7, with TRBD1 matching over 9 bases. The CDR3 is 13 residues long. Germline loops: CDR1 SGHTA, CDR2 FQGTGA. Unmatched junction bases numbered 4, after V lost 5 bases and J lost 5 bases. The CDR3 region has the DNA TGTGCCAGCAGCGGACAGGGGCCCCACGAGCAGTACTTC. Protein sequence: CASSGQGPHEQYF.

The sample holds one count of this clone. V and J are TRBV9 and TRBJ2-1, with 8 bases matching TRBD2. The V gene end was trimmed by 0 bases and the J gene end by 4 bases; junction bases not matched to a gene: 6. The germline gives CDR1 SGDLS, CDR2 YYNGEE. There are 16 residues in the CDR3. The CDR3 DNA is TGTGCCAGCAGCGTAGTAGGCGGGACTAGATACAATGAGCAGTTCTTC. Translating it yields CASSVVGGTRYNEQFF.

The count of this clone is one. The rearrangement links TRBV28 to TRBJ1-1; tentative D call: TRBD1 (5 bases). The CDR3 spans 14 residues. Trimming shortened V by 5 bases and J by 7 bases, and 17 bases separated the two germline ends. Germline V CDR1 and CDR2: MDHEN, SYDVKM. As DNA, the CDR3 is TGTGCCAGCAGTCTCTTCAGTCAAGGGGATGAAGCTTTCTTT. Protein sequence: CASSLFSQGDEAFF.

CDR3 in amino acids: CASSPSLGTQSYEQYF. CDR3 nucleotide sequence: TGTGCCAGCAGCCCCTCCCTAGGGACTCAGTCCTACGAGCAGTACTTC. V is TRBV5-4 and J is TRBJ2-7, with D possibly TRBD2 on 6 matching bases. V was trimmed by 4 bases and J by 1 base, leaving 18 bases between them. CDR1 SGHNT and CDR2 YYREEE come from the germline V gene (reference sequence). The CDR3 runs to 16 residues.

The chain couples TRBV21-1 to TRBJ1-5. TRBV21-1 is an annotated pseudogene. The CDR3 has 14 residues. This chain's CDR3 is CASSKLGWHQPQHF. CDR3 in DNA: TGTGCCAGCAGCAAATTGGGTTGGCATCAGCCCCAGCATTTT.

The chain joins TRBV19 to TRBJ1-2; 9 nucleotides align to TRBD1. The CDR3 sequence is 15 residues long. V shed 4 bases, J shed 8 bases, and the junction held 11 bases outside the gene matches. Germline values: CDR1 LNHDA, CDR2 SQIVND (reference sequence). The CDR3 region is CASSSTGTGKLGYTF. CDR3 in DNA: TGTGCCAGTAGTAGCACCGGGACAGGGAAGTTGGGCTACACCTTC.

The chain employs TRBV11-2 and TRBJ1-2, with D maybe TRBD1 (6 bases). Germline lookup yields CDR1 SGHAT and CDR2 FQNNGV. CDR3 length equals 16 residues. The V end lost 5 bases, the J end lost 3 bases, and 19 bases lay between the germline ends. The CDR3, as DNA: TGTGCCAGCAGCCCAGGGGCAGCAGCTCCGTACTATGGCTACACCTTC. This sequence encodes CASSPGAAAPYYGYTF.

The genes are TRBV19 and TRBJ1-3; D perhaps matches TRBD1 (5 bases). This CDR3 has 15 residues. Trimming took off 2 bases at V and 0 bases at J, with 8 bases between the two ends. CDR1 is LNHDA, CDR2 SQIVND, per germline (reference sequence). CDR3 in DNA: TGTGCCAGTAGTATAAACAGGCTCTCTGGAAACACCATATATTTT. Encoded protein: CASSINRLSGNTIYF.

This clone came up once. V and J are TRBV19 and TRBJ2-3; 7 positions match TRBD2. Germline lookup yields CDR1 LNHDA and CDR2 SQIVND (reference sequence). J lost 1 base, V lost 0 bases, and 1 base had no gene match. This CDR3 has 15 residues. DNA for the CDR3: TGTGCCAGTAGTATAGAAGGACTAGGCACAGATACGCAGTATTTT. Amino acid sequence: CASSIEGLGTDTQYF.

The chain uses TRBV24-1 and TRBJ1-5; tentative D call: TRBD1 (5 bases). Per germline, CDR1 KGHDR and CDR2 SFDVKD. V was clipped by 9 bases and J by 9 bases, with 17 bases between them. The CDR3 has 13 amino acids. The CDR3 DNA reads as TGTGCCACCGGACGGGACGGACCGTGGCCCCAGCATTTT. It codes for CATGRDGPWPQHF.

The CDR3 DNA reads TGTGCCAGCAGCCCATTAGGCACTGAAGCTTTCTTT. Translation: CASSPLGTEAFF. The gene calls are TRBV6-5 and TRBJ1-1; D unclear. V dropped 6 bases and J dropped 4 bases, with 9 bases sitting between them. The CDR3 is 12 amino acids. Looked up from germline, CDR1 is MNHEY and CDR2 is SVGAGI.

This chain joins TRBV19 and TRBJ2-3, with TRBD2 identical over 9 bases. The CDR3 loop spans 12 amino acids. J gave up 5 bases and V 6 bases, and 0 bases lay outside the gene matches. Germline V gene lookup returns CDR1 LNHDA and CDR2 SQIVND (reference sequence). CDR3 residues: CASRLAGDTQYF. The DNA for the CDR3 is TGTGCCAGTAGACTAGCGGGAGATACGCAGTATTTT.

The chain joins TRBV28 to TRBJ1-3; unclear D gene. Per the germline V gene, CDR1 is MDHEN and CDR2 is SYDVKM. CDR3 length: 15 residues. V lost 1 base and J lost 4, with 11 bases in between. For the CDR3, the DNA is TGTGCCAGCAGTTTATCGCTACCGGCGGGAAACACCATATATTTT. This gives the protein CASSLSLPAGNTIYF.

V gene TRBV18 combines with J gene TRBJ2-1; 8 nucleotides match TRBD2. Trimming at V came to 3 bases and at J to 1 base, leaving 8 bases not matched to a gene. The CDR3 runs 17 residues. CDR1 KGHSH and CDR2 LQKENI come from the germline V gene. Here the CDR3 DNA reads TGTGCCAGCTCACCCTCACCCCGGGGGGGGTCCTACAATGAGCAGTTCTTC. Its translation is CASSPSPRGGSYNEQFF.

The J gene is TRBJ2-3, the V gene TRBV30; 7 nucleotides line up with TRBD1. V lost 3 bases and J lost 0; bases outside the gene matches: 18. Germline CDR1 GTSNPN, CDR2 SVGIG (reference sequence). The CDR3 totals 19 residues. CDR3 coding DNA: TGTGCCTGGAGGGGAGAAACGGGACAGACAGTTTCCAGCACAGATACGCAGTATTTT. Amino acid sequence: CAWRGETGQTVSSTDTQYF. The variable domain in full, with the rest retrieved from reference TRBV30 and TRBJ2-3, is SQTIHQWPATLVQPVGSPLSLECTVEGTSNPNLYWYRQAAGRGLQLLFYSVGIGQISSEVPQNLSASRPQDRQFILSSKKLLLSDSGFYLCAWRGETGQTVSSTDTQYFGPGTRLTVL.

This clone is a singleton in its sample. V and J are TRBV5-1 and TRBJ2-7, with 10 nucleotides matching TRBD2. Germline V gives CDR1 SGHRS, CDR2 YFSETQ. The CDR3 runs 14 residues. Unmatched junction bases numbered 6, after V lost 4 bases and J lost 5 bases. The CDR3 protein is CASSPLAGRNEQYF. CDR3 bases: TGCGCCAGCAGCCCACTAGCGGGAAGGAACGAGCAGTACTTC.

This sequence joins TRBV30 and TRBJ1-2; no clear D gene. V gave up 0 bases and J gave up 0 bases, with 17 bases separating them. The length of the CDR3 is 17 residues. Germline CDR1 reads GTSNPN; CDR2 reads SVGIG (reference sequence). The CDR3: CAWSVSGLGKANYGYTF. The CDR3 DNA reads as TGTGCCTGGAGTGTATCCGGACTGGGGAAAGCTAACTATGGCTACACCTTC.

The chain carries TRBV19 and TRBJ1-2; TRBD1 matches at 9 bases. Germline V gives CDR1 LNHDA, CDR2 SQIVND (reference sequence). The trim removed 6 bases at V and 1 base at J, leaving 3 bases unmatched. The CDR3 is 14 residues long. CDR3 protein: CASRGQGDNYGYTF. Here the CDR3 DNA reads TGTGCCAGTAGGGGACAGGGCGATAACTATGGCTACACCTTC. Full variable domain (outside the CDR3, taken from reference TRBV19 and TRBJ1-2): DGGITQSPKYLFRKEGQNVTLSCEQNLNHDAMYWYRQDPGQGLRLIYYSQIVNDFQKGDIAEGYSVSREKKESFPLTVTSAQKNPTAFYLCASRGQGDNYGYTFGSGTRLTVV.

The V and J genes are TRBV5-1 and TRBJ2-1; 9 nucleotides align to TRBD2. J lost 0 bases, V lost 4 bases, and 8 bases had no gene match. The CDR3 loop spans 17 amino acids. Germline V lookup: CDR1 SGHRS, CDR2 YFSETQ. CDR3 sequence: CASSTIGTSRSYNEQFF. DNA of the CDR3: TGCGCCAGCAGCACCATCGGGACTAGCCGCTCCTACAATGAGCAGTTCTTC.

This clone came up once. Written as DNA, the CDR3 is TGTGCCAGCAGCTTGGCCCAGATCGGTTACGAGCAGTACTTC. Translated: CASSLAQIGYEQYF. This chain uses TRBV5-4 with TRBJ2-7, with D unclear. CDR3 length equals 14 residues. CDR1 and CDR2 from the germline V gene are SGHNT and YYREEE (reference sequence). V was clipped by 0 bases and J by 4 bases, with 11 bases between them.

This clone came up a few times. The chain employs TRBV28 and TRBJ2-5, with TRBD2 identical over 11 bases. After removal of 2 bases from V and 0 bases from J, the junction contained 5 bases not matched to a gene. Germline CDR1 is MDHEN and CDR2 is SYDVKM. The CDR3 runs 17 residues. This CDR3 reads CASSLVLAGGYQETQYF. In DNA form, the CDR3 reads TGTGCCAGCAGTTTAGTGCTAGCGGGAGGATACCAAGAGACCCAGTACTTC.